The rows below give T cell receptor beta chains drawn from one sample of a study of response to subunit inactivated influenza vaccine. Each CDR3 protein gets one entry after TCRdb re-called the RT-PCR reads with MiXCR. The sample consists of roughly 700,000 distinct CDR3 sequences, about 15% of them appearing once. This material consisted of PBMCs from blood, taken less than 13 days after vaccination. The receptor source for this set is a man aged 50 or older who received an inactivated influenza vaccine. Each CDR3 is given with its conserved first and last residue. The D gene is left open where the match is weak. Rows may omit the clone size; those that give it use once, few, many or a size class.

>14|TRBV9|.|TRBJ1-1|.
TGTGCCAGCAGCGTAGTCGGACAAAACACTGAAGCTTTCTTT
CASSVVGQNTEAFF
>17|TRBV18|.|TRBJ2-1|many
TGTGCCAGCTCACCACTTTCTGGGTCGAGCTCCTACAATGAGCAGTTCTTC
CASSPLSGSSSYNEQFF
>15|TRBV4-1|.|TRBJ2-3|many
TGCGCCAGCAGCCAAGGGGCAGGGTCCACAGATACGCAGTATTTT
CASSQGAGSTDTQYF
>11|TRBV6-6|.|TRBJ2-5|few
TGTGCCAGCAGTTACTCGCGGACCCAGTACTTC
CASSYSRTQYF
>16|TRBV9|TRBD2|TRBJ2-5|few
TGTGCCAGCAGCGTCCGGGAGGCTAGGAGACAAGAGACCCAGTACTTC
CASSVREARRQETQYF
>14|TRBV7-3|TRBD2|TRBJ2-1|few
TGTGCCAGCAGCTCTGGGACTAGCGGAAATGAGCAGTTCTTC
CASSSGTSGNEQFF
>14|TRBV20-1|.|TRBJ2-7|few
TGCAGTGCTAGCGGGGTCGATCGCTCCTACGAGCAGTACTTC
CSASGVDRSYEQYF
>12|TRBV7-9|.|TRBJ1-5|few
TGTGCCAGCAGACAGGAGAATCAGCCCCAGCATTTT
CASRQENQPQHF
>15|TRBV12-3/TRBV12-4|TRBD1|TRBJ2-1|.
TGTGCCAGCAGTTTTGGGACAGGAAACCTCAATGAGCAGTTCTTC
CASSFGTGNLNEQFF
>14|TRBV5-6|TRBD2|TRBJ2-1|.
TGTGCCAGCGTGGTTCGGGGGGGCCTTAATGAGCAGTTCTTC
CASVVRGGLNEQFF
>20|TRBV28|TRBD2|TRBJ2-3|.
TGTGCCAGCAGTCTCCCCGGGACTAGTGTGGGACCGTACCTCACAGATACGCAGTATTTT
CASSLPGTSVGPYLTDTQYF
>13|TRBV29-1|.|TRBJ1-1|.
TGCAGCGTCGGGACATCCATTGACACTGAAGCTTTCTTT
CSVGTSIDTEAFF
>16|TRBV5-1|.|TRBJ2-5|.
TGCGCCAGCAGCTTGGGAAATTATGGAACGCAAGAGACCCAGTACTTC
CASSLGNYGTQETQYF
>13|TRBV5-1|.|TRBJ2-5|.
TGCGCCAGCAGCTTGGAGTCGATGGAGACCCAGTACTTC
CASSLESMETQYF
>13|TRBV7-9|.|TRBJ1-1|few
TGTGCCAGCAGCCCGGCCGGGTGGACTGAAGCTTTCTTT
CASSPAGWTEAFF
>19|TRBV11-1|TRBD2|TRBJ2-3|few
TGTGCCAGCAGCCCCCGTGGGCTAGCGGGAACCTTAAGGACAGATACGCAGTATTTT
CASSPRGLAGTLRTDTQYF
>15|TRBV10-3|TRBD2|TRBJ2-7|few
TGTGCCATCCAGTCAAGCGGGAGGGACACCTACGAGCAGTACTTC
CAIQSSGRDTYEQYF
>14|TRBV6-2/TRBV6-3|TRBD1|TRBJ2-3|.
TGTGCCAGCAGTACCGGGACAGGGTCTTTAACGCAGTATTTT
CASSTGTGSLTQYF
>15|TRBV13|TRBD1|TRBJ2-1|few
TGTGCCAGCAAGTACCGGGACAGGGATGACAATGAGCAGTTCTTC
CASKYRDRDDNEQFF
>16|TRBV7-3|TRBD1|TRBJ1-1|.
TGTGCCAGCACCCCAACCTCAGGGACAGGGGGCACTGAAGCTTTCTTT
CASTPTSGTGGTEAFF
>13|TRBV6-6|.|TRBJ1-5|.
TGTGCCAGCAGTTACGTAGTGAATCAGCCCCAGCATTTT
CASSYVVNQPQHF
>16|TRBV27|TRBD1|TRBJ2-6|.
TGTGCCAGCAGAAGTGGGACAGGGACTGGGGCCAACGTCCTGACTTTC
CASRSGTGTGANVLTF
>14|TRBV7-2|.|TRBJ2-3|few
TGTGCCAGCAGCTTAGCAAGGGGTTCAGATACGCAGTATTTT
CASSLARGSDTQYF
>13|TRBV19|.|TRBJ1-5|.
TGTGCCAGTAGTATTGACCGAGATCAGCCCCAGCATTTT
CASSIDRDQPQHF
>14|TRBV7-9|.|TRBJ2-5|many
TGTGCCAGCAGCTTAGGTCCGAATCAAGAGACCCAGTACTTC
CASSLGPNQETQYF
>14|TRBV7-2|.|TRBJ2-7|few
TGTGCCAGCAGCTTAACTCACGGGGCCTGGGAGCAGTACTTC
CASSLTHGAWEQYF
>16|TRBV6-1|TRBD2|TRBJ2-7|.
TGTGCCAGCAGTCGCTCTGGACTAGCGAATACCTACGAGCAGTACTTC
CASSRSGLANTYEQYF